A single sample gave rise to the 7 T cell receptor beta chains below, sequenced in a study of T cell responses to AZD1222 COVID-19 vaccine. Sequencing was performed with immunoSEQ multiplex PCR; in TCRdb, only in-frame clones are kept and a portion is missing. Of roughly 90,000 clones in the sample, 80% to 95% are singletons; the top ten hold less than 5.5%. This sample comprised peripheral blood, obtained on day 0 of MenACWY control vaccination. These receptors all come from an adult in good health.

This sequence joins TRBV19 and TRBJ1-5; no clear D. Germline V gives CDR1 LNHDA, CDR2 SQIVND (reference sequence). The V and J ends lost 3 bases and 10 bases respectively, with 10 bases between them. CDR3 length equals 12 residues. The CDR3 nucleotides are TGTGCCAGTAGTATTCCCCCGACTCCCCAGCATTTT. This translates into CASSIPPTPQHF.

V and J are TRBV5-4 and TRBJ1-1; 10 nucleotides agree with TRBD1. J gave up 3 bases and V 0 bases, and 8 bases lay outside the gene matches. Germline-derived CDR1 and CDR2 are SGHNT and YYREEE (reference sequence). The CDR3 totals 17 residues. The CDR3, as DNA: TGTGCCAGCAGCTTGGTGGGACAGGGGTTCCGGGACACTGAAGCTTTCTTT. Amino acids: CASSLVGQGFRDTEAFF. Together with reference TRBV5-4 and TRBJ1-1, the CDR3 gives the full variable domain: ETGVTQSPTHLIKTRGQQVTLRCSSQSGHNTVSWYQQALGQGPQFIFQYYREEENGRGNFPPRFSGLQFPNYSSELNVNALELDDSALYLCASSLVGQGFRDTEAFFGQGTRLTVV.

J is TRBJ2-5 and V is TRBV5-4; D not certain. The CDR3 spans 12 residues. CDR1 is SGHNT and CDR2 is YYREEE in the germline V gene (reference sequence). V was clipped by 4 bases and J by 3 bases, with 7 bases between them. The DNA of the CDR3 is TGTGCCAGCAGCCGTCGGGAAGAGACCCAGTACTTC. Its protein is CASSRREETQYF. The full variable domain, rest sourced from reference TRBV5-4 and TRBJ2-5, is ETGVTQSPTHLIKTRGQQVTLRCSSQSGHNTVSWYQQALGQGPQFIFQYYREEENGRGNFPPRFSGLQFPNYSSELNVNALELDDSALYLCASSRREETQYFGPGTRLLVL.

The chain is built from TRBV7-9 and TRBJ2-2; the match to TRBD1 covers 7 bases. The CDR3 is 16 amino acids. Germline CDR1 is SEHNR and CDR2 is FQNEAQ (reference sequence). With 5 bases clipped from V and 0 bases from J, the junction kept 6 bases outside the gene matches. In DNA form, the CDR3 reads TGTGCCAGCAGCCCACAGGGGCCCGCGAACACCGGGGAGCTGTTTTTT. Its protein product is CASSPQGPANTGELFF.

The chain employs TRBV7-7 and TRBJ1-5, with TRBD1 matching over 7 bases. This CDR3 region has 15 residues. V shed 3 bases, J shed 6 bases, and the junction held 8 bases outside the gene matches. The germline gives CDR1 SSHAT, CDR2 FNYEAQ (reference sequence). The CDR3 is CASSFFTGETQPQHF. CDR3 in DNA: TGTGCCAGCAGCTTTTTCACAGGGGAGACTCAGCCCCAGCATTTT.

The rearrangement links TRBV10-1 to TRBJ1-5; D possibly corresponds to TRBD1 (6 bases). This CDR3 comprises 14 residues. Looked up from germline, CDR1 is WNHNN and CDR2 is SYGVQD (reference sequence). V gave up 4 bases and J gave up 4 bases, with 11 bases separating them. CDR3 sequence reads: CASSVGGINQPQHF. CDR3 nucleotides: TGCGCCAGCAGTGTGGGGGGCATTAATCAGCCCCAGCATTTT.

This clone has a single count. J is TRBJ2-7 and V is TRBV19, with TRBD1 matching over 9 bases. V lost 5 bases, J lost 3 bases, and 5 bases stayed unmatched. From germline, CDR1 is LNHDA and CDR2 SQIVND (reference sequence). There are 14 residues in the CDR3. The DNA for the CDR3 is TGTGCCAGTAGTCCGCCGGGACAGGGCTACGAGCAGTACTTC. Amino acid sequence: CASSPPGQGYEQYF.